This T cell receptor beta chain is from a study of CD8+ T cells in alopecia areata. Study-level background: The study gave treated patients oral tofacitinib at 5 to 10 mg twice daily. Affected scalp percentage set treated patients' severity scores. General study findings and limits: Scalp samples also yield sequences from resident alphabeta T cells of normal skin. Scalp and blood retained many expanded lesional clones during tofacitinib.

In each case, RNA was isolated and then reverse transcribed into cDNA as the sequencing template. Repertoires were generated with immunoSEQ multiplex PCR, while TCRdb's copy carries only in-frame clones and drops some. This table has around 270,000 clones, 58% appearing once. Specified treatment: oral pan-JAK inhibitor, 5-10 mg twice daily. Remarks on this clone: Its antigen remains unknown.

The sequences come from CD4+ T cells sorted from blood, collected at week 24, from a patient treated with tofacitinib. This TCR came from a human donor with alopecia areata.

In DNA form, the CDR3 reads TGTGCCACGGGGGCCGCGAACACCGGGGAGCTGTTTTTT. Translation: CATGAANTGELFF. The rearrangement links TRBV9 to TRBJ2-2; D possibly uses TRBD1 or TRBD2 (6 bases each). Per the germline V gene, CDR1 is SGDLS and CDR2 is YYNGEE. This CDR3 comprises 13 residues. Trimming took off 9 bases at V and 0 bases at J, with 9 bases between the two ends.